Listed here are 32 T cell receptor beta chains from one sample, sequenced in a study of blood T cell repertoires in COVID-19. The protocol was immunoSEQ multiplex PCR, while the TCRdb copy is restricted to in-frame clones and leaves out a portion. The repertoire holds about 190,000 clones, about 82% seen once, with 5.6% in the top ten. Sequences were obtained from PBMCs or T cells enriched from blood (not recorded which). The receptors originated from a man aged 35-49 years with acute COVID-19.

J is TRBJ1-2 and V is TRBV18, with TRBD1 identical over 11 bases. V trimming: 4 bases; J trimming: 7 bases; junction bases outside the gene matches: 8. CDR3 length equals 15 residues. CDR1 and CDR2 (germline): KGHSH, LQKENI. The CDR3 reads CASSQAGTGGFGYTF. CDR3 DNA sequence: TGTGCCAGCTCACAAGCCGGGACAGGGGGTTTTGGCTACACCTTC.

The CDR3 spells CASSLGEGRGEQYF. In DNA form, the CDR3 reads TGTGCCAGCTCTCTAGGAGAGGGCAGGGGGGAGCAGTACTTC. The chain combines TRBV18 with TRBJ2-7, with TRBD1 matching 7 bases. The CDR3 consists of 14 residues. Trimming at V came to 6 bases and at J to 7 bases, leaving 12 bases not matched to a gene. Germline V gene lookup returns CDR1 KGHSH and CDR2 LQKENI.

This clone was observed a single time. Other nucleotide sequences in the sample specify the same CDR3. The CDR3 nucleotides read TGTGCCAGCAGCCAAGGTCGGGGAAACACCATATATTTT. It encodes CASSQGRGNTIYF. The gene calls are TRBV3-1 (or the pseudogene TRBV3-2) and TRBJ1-3; D is undetermined. With 1 base removed from V and 4 bases from J, the gap between germline ends came to 5 bases. The length of the CDR3 is 13 residues. Germline lookup yields CDR1 LGHDT and CDR2 YNNKEL (reference sequence).

This chain joins TRBV5-1 and TRBJ2-5, with TRBD2 identical over 9 bases. Per the germline V gene, CDR1 is SGHRS and CDR2 is YFSETQ. The CDR3 is 15 amino acids. Germline trimming cut 5 bases from V and 5 bases from J; bases unmatched to any gene: 10. CDR3 in DNA: TGCGCCAGCAGTTCTAGCGGGATACCAGGGGAGACCCAGTACTTC. Amino acids: CASSSSGIPGETQYF. Based on the CDR3 plus reference TRBV5-1 and TRBJ2-5, the full variable domain is KAGVTQTPRYLIKTRGQQVTLSCSPISGHRSVSWYQQTPGQGLQFLFEYFSETQRNKGNFPGRFSGRQFSNSRSEMNVSTLELGDSALYLCASSSSGIPGETQYFGPGTRLLVL.

V is TRBV7-2 and J is TRBJ1-2, with TRBD1 matching over 9 bases. Per the germline V gene, CDR1 is SGHTA and CDR2 is FQGNSA. The CDR3 length is 13 residues. V dropped 1 base and J dropped 8; count of bases not matched to a gene: 2. This CDR3 reads CASSLEGQGGYTF. The CDR3 coding sequence is TGTGCCAGCAGCTTAGAGGGACAGGGAGGCTACACCTTC.

The sample holds one count of this clone. This chain joins TRBV5-4 and TRBJ2-7; TRBD1 aligns across 7 bases. The CDR3 has 15 amino acids. Germline lookup yields CDR1 SGHNT and CDR2 YYREEE (reference sequence). Trimming removed 2 bases from V and 5 bases from J; junction bases left unmatched: 10. The DNA for the CDR3 is TGTGCCAGCAGCTTATTAGGACAGGCGCTTGACGAGCAGTACTTC. It codes for CASSLLGQALDEQYF.

This rearrangement joins TRBV7-9 to TRBJ1-6, with 10 bases lining up with TRBD1. Per the germline V gene, CDR1 is SEHNR and CDR2 is FQNEAQ (reference sequence). The J segment lost 7 bases and the V segment lost 5 bases, leaving 5 bases of the junction unmatched. The CDR3 has 15 amino acids. CDR3 sequence: CASSAGTGENSPLHF. DNA of the CDR3: TGTGCCAGCAGCGCCGGGACAGGGGAAAATTCACCCCTCCACTTT. Using reference TRBV7-9 and TRBJ1-6 for the parts outside the CDR3, the full variable domain is DTGVSQNPRHKITKRGQNVTFRCDPISEHNRLYWYRQTLGQGPEFLTYFQNEAQLEKSRLLSDRFSAERPKGSFSTLEIQRTEQGDSAMYLCASSAGTGENSPLHFGNGTRLTVT.

This clone has only a few counts. V and J are TRBV9 and TRBJ2-3; D ambiguous. The CDR3 is made up of 15 amino acids. The germline gives CDR1 SGDLS, CDR2 YYNGEE. V gave up 0 bases and J gave up 0 bases, with 8 bases separating them. The chain's CDR3 is CASSVDGQSTDTQYF. The CDR3 DNA reads as TGTGCCAGCAGCGTAGATGGTCAGAGCACAGATACGCAGTATTTT.

The gene calls are TRBV10-3 and TRBJ2-3; 11 bases agree with TRBD2. This CDR3 comprises 16 residues. V shed 6 bases, J shed 8 bases, and the junction held 13 bases outside the gene matches. Germline assignment: CDR1 ENHRY and CDR2 SYGVKD. The CDR3 region is CAIRGGGTSGSTTQYF. Written as DNA, the CDR3 is TGTGCCATCAGAGGAGGGGGAACTAGCGGGAGTACTACGCAGTATTTT.

This clone was detected once. The chain uses TRBV30 and TRBJ2-3; D call uncertain. V was cut by 5 bases and J by 2 bases, with 14 bases left in between. Per the germline V gene, CDR1 is GTSNPN and CDR2 is SVGIG (reference sequence). The CDR3 is 14 residues long. Written as DNA, the CDR3 is TGTGCCTGGGGTAACAGCTTTTTCACAGATACGCAGTATTTT. It yields the protein CAWGNSFFTDTQYF.

This chain connects TRBV19 to TRBJ1-5; the D gene is possibly TRBD1 (5 bases). The CDR3 is made up of 18 amino acids. The germline gives CDR1 LNHDA, CDR2 SQIVND (reference sequence). V was pared by 0 bases and J by 4 bases, with 19 bases between. The CDR3 reads CASSIDLRFRKGNQPQHF. The CDR3 nucleotides read TGTGCCAGTAGTATAGATCTCCGCTTTAGGAAGGGGAATCAGCCCCAGCATTTT. Combining the CDR3 with reference TRBV19 and TRBJ1-5 gives the whole variable domain DGGITQSPKYLFRKEGQNVTLSCEQNLNHDAMYWYRQDPGQGLRLIYYSQIVNDFQKGDIAEGYSVSREKKESFPLTVTSAQKNPTAFYLCASSIDLRFRKGNQPQHFGDGTRLSIL.

V and J are TRBV19 and TRBJ1-5; D not resolved. With 3 bases removed from V and 4 bases from J, the gap between germline ends came to 10 bases. CDR1 is LNHDA and CDR2 is SQIVND in the germline V gene (reference sequence). CDR3 length: 14 residues. The chain's CDR3 is CASSMGGVNQPQHF. CDR3 in DNA: TGTGCCAGTAGTATGGGCGGGGTTAATCAGCCCCAGCATTTT.

The genes are TRBV7-3 and TRBJ2-1; TRBD2 matches at 9 bases. Trimming cost V 5 bases and J 5 bases; bases outside gene matches: 7. The germline V gene encodes CDR1 SGHTA and CDR2 FQGTGA. The CDR3 has 15 amino acids. The CDR3 region is CASSQAAGGHNEQFF. Here the CDR3 DNA reads TGTGCCAGCAGCCAGGCAGCGGGAGGCCACAATGAGCAGTTCTTC.

This chain joins TRBV2 and TRBJ1-5; the D gene is possibly TRBD1 (6 bases). CDR1 is SNHLY and CDR2 is FYNNEI in the germline V gene. This CDR3 has 14 amino acids. V was trimmed by 8 bases and J by 4 bases, leaving 15 bases between them. CDR3 amino acids: CASAGTTINQPQHF. In nucleotides, the CDR3 is TGTGCCAGCGCCGGGACAACGATTAATCAGCCCCAGCATTTT.

The V gene is TRBV12-3 or TRBV12-4, the J gene TRBJ1-2; D is undetermined. The germline V and J ends were trimmed by 3 bases and 5 bases, with 10 bases remaining between them. The CDR3 covers 13 residues. CDR3 bases: TGTGCCAGCAGTTTCTCTGTATCTTATGGCTACACCTTC. Translated: CASSFSVSYGYTF.

The chain has TRBV15 and TRBJ1-6; tentatively, D is TRBD1 (5 bases). This CDR3 is 12 amino acids long. Germline CDR1 LNHNV, CDR2 YYDKDF (reference sequence). With 4 bases removed from V and 7 bases from J, the gap between germline ends came to 5 bases. The CDR3 spells CATSNRNSPLHF. The DNA of the CDR3 is TGTGCCACCAGCAACAGGAATTCACCCCTCCACTTT.

The CDR3, as DNA: TGTGCCAGCAGCGCCCCGGGACTAGCGGGAGGGCTTTCGAGCATCTACGAGCAGTACTTC. It specifies CASSAPGLAGGLSSIYEQYF. The V call is TRBV6-2 or TRBV6-3, the J call TRBJ2-7, with 16 bases fitting TRBD2. This CDR3 is 20 amino acids long. The ends lost 6 bases at V and 3 bases at J; junction bases unmatched: 17. Germline CDR1 MNHEY, CDR2 SVGEGT.

This clone was counted a few times. The V call is TRBV7-9, the J call TRBJ1-4; the match to TRBD1 covers 7 bases. CDR3 length: 15 amino acids. From germline, CDR1 is SEHNR and CDR2 FQNEAQ (reference sequence). J lost 4 bases, V lost 1 base, and 3 bases had no gene match. CDR3 region: CASSLGTGFNEKLFF. The CDR3 DNA reads as TGTGCCAGCAGCTTAGGGACAGGCTTTAATGAAAAACTGTTTTTT.

This clone was found a few times. The genes are TRBV28 and TRBJ1-2; 9 nucleotides align to TRBD1. Trimming removed 1 base from V and 2 bases from J; junction bases left unmatched: 14. CDR3 length: 19 amino acids. The germline CDR1 and CDR2 sequences are MDHEN and SYDVKM. For the CDR3, the DNA is TGTGCCAGCAGTTTATTCTCCAGCCTCGGGACAGGGCCCAACTATGGCTACACCTTC. This translates into CASSLFSSLGTGPNYGYTF.

V usage is TRBV5-6 and J usage is TRBJ1-3; D is undetermined. Germline CDR1 reads SGHDT; CDR2 reads YYEEEE. The CDR3 contains 13 residues. The V and J ends lost 4 bases and 5 bases respectively, with 10 bases between them. The CDR3 DNA reads as TGTGCCAGCAGCCCCCAGGCGAGAAACACCATATATTTT. This encodes CASSPQARNTIYF. The variable domain in full, completed from reference TRBV5-6 and TRBJ1-3, reads DAGVTQSPTHLIKTRGQQVTLRCSPKSGHDTVSWYQQALGQGPQFIFQYYEEEERQRGNFPDRFSGHQFPNYSSELNVNALLLGDSALYLCASSPQARNTIYFGEGSWLTVV.

This chain links TRBV6-2 or TRBV6-3 with TRBJ2-1; D is ambiguous. Germline V lookup: CDR1 MNHEY, CDR2 SVGEGT. Between the trimmed V and J ends, which lost 0 bases and 0 bases, there was a span of 6 bases. CDR3 length: 15 amino acids. In nucleotides, the CDR3 is TGTGCCAGCAGTTACTCTATCCCCTCCTACAATGAGCAGTTCTTC. It specifies CASSYSIPSYNEQFF.

This chain connects TRBV14 to TRBJ2-3, with 8 bases that match TRBD2. V dropped 6 bases and J dropped 4; count of bases not matched to a gene: 9. The CDR3 extends over 15 amino acids. Germline loops: CDR1 SGHDN, CDR2 FVKESK. CDR3 sequence: CASRGVSGNSDTQYF. The CDR3 region has the DNA TGTGCCAGCAGGGGAGTTAGCGGGAATTCAGATACGCAGTATTTT.

The chain recombines TRBV9 with TRBJ1-2; TRBD1 is a possible D gene (6 bases). Germline loops: CDR1 SGDLS, CDR2 YYNGEE. The length of the CDR3 is 13 residues. V gave up 1 base and J gave up 5 bases, with 9 bases separating them. This CDR3 reads CASSVMDSYGYTF. The CDR3 DNA follows: TGTGCCAGCAGCGTAATGGACAGTTATGGCTACACCTTC.

The chain couples TRBV5-4 to TRBJ2-1; the match to TRBD2 covers 7 bases. Germline CDR1 reads SGHNT; CDR2 reads YYREEE (reference sequence). CDR3 length equals 15 residues. V lost 1 base and J lost 5; bases outside the gene matches: 6. CDR3 sequence reads: CASSLWTRRNNEQFF. The CDR3 DNA reads TGTGCCAGCAGCTTGTGGACTAGGCGGAACAATGAGCAGTTCTTC.

The V and J genes are TRBV4-2 and TRBJ2-1, with 8 bases that match TRBD2. The V and J ends lost 1 base and 6 bases, in that order; junction bases with no gene match: 11. Germline V lookup: CDR1 LGHNA, CDR2 YNFKEQ. The CDR3 runs 17 residues. The CDR3 spells CASSQGPTGTSGNEQFF. In nucleotides, the CDR3 is TGTGCCAGCAGCCAAGGCCCGACCGGGACTAGTGGCAATGAGCAGTTCTTC.

The V and J genes are TRBV6-5 and TRBJ2-5; a possible D gene is TRBD1 (6 bases). Trimming removed 7 bases from V and 2 bases from J, with 14 bases in between. The CDR3 has 14 residues. The germline gives CDR1 MNHEY, CDR2 SVGAGI. CDR3 sequence (DNA): TGTGCCAGCACGCTAAACAGGGCTCAAGAGACCCAGTACTTC. It encodes CASTLNRAQETQYF.

This rearrangement joins TRBV29-1 to TRBJ1-2; 7 bases are shared with TRBD1. The junction had 12 bases not matched to a gene; V was cut back by 3 bases and J by 8 bases. Germline-derived CDR1 and CDR2 are SQVTM and ANQGSEA. The CDR3 is 14 residues long. The chain's CDR3 is CSVEDRTRMGGYTF. CDR3 bases: TGCAGCGTTGAGGACAGGACGCGGATGGGGGGCTACACCTTC.

The rearrangement joins TRBV7-9 to TRBJ2-2; D possibly corresponds to TRBD1 (6 bases). Germline-derived CDR1 and CDR2 are SEHNR and FQNEAQ (reference sequence). The V and J ends lost 7 bases and 2 bases respectively, with 8 bases between them. CDR3 length equals 13 residues. The CDR3 sequence is CASKDSNTGELFF. CDR3 coding DNA: TGTGCCAGCAAGGACAGTAACACCGGGGAGCTGTTTTTT.

This clone was seen a few times. CDR3 in DNA: TGTGCCAGCAGCCGAAACGGACAGGGGGGCGAAGGCTACACCTTC. It is translated as CASSRNGQGGEGYTF. This chain connects TRBV2 to TRBJ1-2; 10 positions match TRBD1. CDR3 size: 15 residues. In germline, CDR1 is SNHLY, CDR2 FYNNEI. The J segment lost 8 bases and the V segment lost 6 bases, leaving 12 bases of the junction unmatched.

This clone was recorded only once. The chain recombines TRBV7-6 with TRBJ2-7, with D possibly matching TRBD2 (6 bases). Germline CDR1 and CDR2: SGHVS and FNYEAQ. Trimming removed 5 bases at V and 4 bases at J, with 18 bases between. The CDR3 totals 15 residues. CDR3 sequence reads: CASSPDDGGAYEQYF. CDR3 sequence (DNA): TGTGCCAGCAGCCCGGACGACGGGGGTGCGTACGAGCAGTACTTC.

J is TRBJ2-3 and V is TRBV7-9; 8 nucleotides line up with TRBD1. V trimming: 5 bases; J trimming: 4 bases; junction bases outside the gene matches: 20. Germline-derived CDR1 and CDR2 are SEHNR and FQNEAQ (reference sequence). This CDR3 region has 19 residues. DNA for the CDR3: TGTGCCAGCAGCCAACGCCGGACAGGGAGTTTAAGGACCGCAGATACGCAGTATTTT. It specifies CASSQRRTGSLRTADTQYF.

This clone was observed a few times. V gene TRBV18 combines with J gene TRBJ2-3, with 8 bases identical to TRBD2. Germline V gene sequence: CDR1 KGHSH, CDR2 LQKENI. With V trimmed by 6 bases and J by 1 base, 15 bases remained unmatched. The CDR3 has 18 amino acids. CDR3: CASSLSWREELGTDTQYF. The CDR3 coding sequence is TGTGCCAGCTCGCTTTCCTGGCGGGAGGAGCTTGGCACAGATACGCAGTATTTT.